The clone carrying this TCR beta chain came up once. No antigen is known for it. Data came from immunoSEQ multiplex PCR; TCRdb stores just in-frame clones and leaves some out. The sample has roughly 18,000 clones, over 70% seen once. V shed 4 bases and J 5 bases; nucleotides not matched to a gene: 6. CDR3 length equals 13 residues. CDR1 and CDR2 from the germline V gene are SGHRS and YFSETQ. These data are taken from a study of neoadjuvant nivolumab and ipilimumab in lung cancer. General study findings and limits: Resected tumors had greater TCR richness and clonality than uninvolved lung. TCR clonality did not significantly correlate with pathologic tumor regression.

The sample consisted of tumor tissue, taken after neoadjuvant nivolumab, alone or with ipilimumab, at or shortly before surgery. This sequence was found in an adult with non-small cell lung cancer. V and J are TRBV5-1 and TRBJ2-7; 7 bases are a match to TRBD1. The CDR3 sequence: CASSLDRRDEQYF. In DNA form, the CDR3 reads TGCGCCAGCAGCCTGGACAGGCGCGACGAGCAGTACTTC.